Shown below are 13 T cell receptor beta chains from a single sample sequenced in a study of shared clonotypes between healthy human individuals. This table comes from immunoSEQ multiplex PCR, and its TCRdb copy is limited to in-frame clones, with some not included. The table has a few million clones, 85% to 95% seen once; the top ten hold roughly 0.34%. Sequencing was carried out using naive CD4+ T cells from PBMCs. Subset described: CD45RA+ positively selected. These receptors came from a man aged 18 to 29 in good health. Some clones in this sample may be carry-over from other donors' samples.

This clone was picked up one time. The rearrangement joins TRBV5-5 to TRBJ2-2, with D tentatively TRBD2 (6 bases). Germline V CDR1 and CDR2: SGHKS, YYEKEE (reference sequence). V dropped 4 bases and J dropped 6 bases, with 16 bases sitting between them. CDR3 length: 15 residues. The CDR3 DNA reads as TGTGCCAGCAGCGCGGAGGGAGGATCCCCCGGGGAGCTGTTTTTT. As protein: CASSAEGGSPGELFF.

This sequence joins TRBV7-2 and TRBJ2-5, with D possibly being TRBD1 (5 bases). The V end lost 2 bases, the J end lost 1 base, and 14 bases lay between the germline ends. Germline CDR1 SGHTA, CDR2 FQGNSA. The CDR3 covers 16 residues. The CDR3 nucleotides are TGTGCCAGCAGCTTACGGGTTTTGGGGCCCCAAGAGACCCAGTACTTC. Translation: CASSLRVLGPQETQYF.

J is TRBJ2-2 and V is TRBV10-1; D is undetermined. The V and J ends lost 5 bases and 5 bases respectively, with 15 bases between them. CDR3 length equals 15 residues. Germline V lookup: CDR1 WNHNN, CDR2 SYGVQD (reference sequence). This CDR3 reads CASSRRIFPTGELFF. CDR3 DNA: TGCGCCAGCAGTAGAAGAATTTTCCCAACCGGGGAGCTGTTTTTT.

The chain couples TRBV7-9 to TRBJ2-2; D possibly matches TRBD1 or TRBD2 (6 bases each). CDR3 length: 16 residues. With 5 bases removed from V and 4 bases from J, the gap between germline ends came to 17 bases. Germline V lookup: CDR1 SEHNR, CDR2 FQNEAQ (reference sequence). CDR3 bases: TGTGCCAGCAGCCCCCTAGGGGGGCGCGGCACCGGGGAGCTGTTTTTT. This gives the protein CASSPLGGRGTGELFF.

The V and J genes are TRBV21-1 and TRBJ1-2. TRBV21-1 is assigned pseudogene status. This CDR3 has 17 amino acids. CDR3 DNA: TGTGCCAGCAGCATCCCCTCGAGATACCCCAGACTCTATGGCTACACCTTC. Encoded protein: CASSIPSRYPRLYGYTF.

The chain joins TRBV5-1 to TRBJ2-2, with 9 bases lining up with TRBD2. Germline assignment: CDR1 SGHRS and CDR2 YFSETQ. CDR3 length: 16 amino acids. J gave up 4 bases and V 3 bases, and 7 bases lay outside the gene matches. CDR3 protein: CASSSVSLAGTGELFF. Here the CDR3 DNA reads TGCGCCAGCAGCTCGGTGTCACTAGCGGGCACCGGGGAGCTGTTTTTT.

This sequence joins TRBV7-2 and TRBJ1-3, with D tentatively TRBD1 (6 bases). This CDR3 comprises 16 residues. Germline CDR1 SGHTA, CDR2 FQGNSA. V was trimmed by 5 bases and J by 3 bases, leaving 17 bases between them. This chain's CDR3 is CASSALGGAGGNTIYF. The DNA for the CDR3 is TGTGCCAGCAGCGCCTTGGGGGGGGCAGGTGGAAACACCATATATTTT.

This chain connects TRBV7-3 to TRBJ2-2; 8 positions match TRBD2. The germline gives CDR1 SGHTA, CDR2 FQGTGA. J gave up 4 bases and V 7 bases, and 8 bases lay outside the gene matches. The CDR3 totals 15 residues. In DNA form, the CDR3 reads TGTGCCAGCAACGCGGGAGGCAGCGGCACCGGGGAGCTGTTTTTT. Its translation is CASNAGGSGTGELFF.

This clone was seen once. The sample carries other DNA sequences with the same CDR3. CDR3 nucleotides: TGTGCCAGCAGCTTAGGGACTAACACAGATACGCAGTATTTT. Amino acids: CASSLGTNTDTQYF. V is TRBV11-3 and J is TRBJ2-3; maybe TRBD2 (6 bases). The germline CDR1 and CDR2 sequences are SGHNT and YENEEA. V lost 1 base and J lost 2, with 7 bases in between. This CDR3 spans 14 amino acids.

The J gene is TRBJ2-3, the V gene TRBV9, with 10 positions matching TRBD2. There are 19 residues in the CDR3. V gave up 0 bases and J gave up 2 bases; unmatched junction bases: 12. Germline assignment: CDR1 SGDLS and CDR2 YYNGEE. This CDR3 is CASSVAGGLAGVSTDTQYF. The CDR3 region has the DNA TGTGCCAGCAGCGTAGCAGGGGGGCTAGCGGGAGTTTCCACAGATACGCAGTATTTT.

This chain links TRBV9 with TRBJ1-2; the D gene is possibly TRBD1 (6 bases). CDR1 SGDLS and CDR2 YYNGEE come from the germline V gene. Trimming left V 3 bases short and J 0 bases short, with 15 bases between. The CDR3 runs to 16 residues. CDR3 sequence (DNA): TGTGCCAGCAGCGCCGTGTCGGGGGCGCCTAACTATGGCTACACCTTC. The encoded protein is CASSAVSGAPNYGYTF. The whole variable domain, remainder taken from reference TRBV9 and TRBJ1-2, is DSGVTQTPKHLITATGQRVTLRCSPRSGDLSVYWYQQSLDQGLQFLIQYYNGEERAKGNILERFSAQQFPDLHSELNLSSLELGDSALYFCASSAVSGAPNYGYTFGSGTRLTVV.

The chain recombines TRBV14 with TRBJ2-2, with 8 bases identical to TRBD1. CDR1 is SGHDN and CDR2 is FVKESK in the germline V gene. V lost 4 bases and J lost 2; bases outside the gene matches: 3. The CDR3 runs to 15 residues. The CDR3 is CASSPTGANTGELFF. The DNA of the CDR3 is TGTGCCAGCAGCCCGACAGGGGCCAACACCGGGGAGCTGTTTTTT.

J is TRBJ2-6 and V is TRBV11-2, with D unresolved. Germline CDR1 reads SGHAT; CDR2 reads FQNNGV. The ends were cut back, 7 bases at V and 4 bases at J, with 14 bases in the middle. The CDR3 runs to 15 residues. The CDR3, as DNA: TGTGCCAGCAACCTCGACCGTCTCGGGGCCAACGTCCTGACTTTC. Protein: CASNLDRLGANVLTF.